One and the same sample provided the 21 T cell receptor beta chains below, sequenced in a study of naive and memory T cell subsets. Ligated cDNA underwent four rounds of PCR with nested alpha and beta constant region primers and SP2. TCRdb re-derived calls from the UMI-ligation and nested PCR reads in MiXCR, one entry per CDR3 protein. The top ten hold less than 4% of the sample, which has 35,000 to 40,000 distinct CDR3 sequences, 8% to 13% seen once. Sample treatment: skin biopsy from PPD injection site in Mantoux-positive individual. An oligonucleotide containing a UMI was ligated to the 3' end of TCR cDNA. The specimen comprised skin, sampled from a tuberculin skin test site. The receptors derive from an adult in good health.

This clonotype showed up many times. V and J are TRBV30 and TRBJ2-4, with 10 bases lining up with TRBD1. This CDR3 comprises 12 residues. V lost 4 bases, J lost 10 bases, and 4 bases stayed unmatched. Germline CDR1 reads GTSNPN; CDR2 reads SVGIG (reference sequence). CDR3 nucleotide sequence: TGTGCCTGGACCCGGACAGGGGGAATTCAGTACTTC. Translated: CAWTRTGGIQYF.

This clonotype has at least ten counts. V is TRBV11-2 and J is TRBJ2-1, with TRBD2 matching over 11 bases. Germline trimming cut 4 bases from V and 7 bases from J; bases unmatched to any gene: 6. Germline V gene sequence: CDR1 SGHAT, CDR2 FQNNGV. The length of the CDR3 is 15 residues. The CDR3 DNA is TGTGCCAGCAGCTCAACTAGCGGGAGAGGAAATGAGCAGTTCTTC. Protein: CASSSTSGRGNEQFF.

This clonotype was recorded many times. The chain couples TRBV15 to TRBJ1-5; unclear D gene. Trimming removed 4 bases from V and 5 bases from J, with 6 bases in between. This CDR3 has 12 residues. In germline, CDR1 is LNHNV, CDR2 YYDKDF (reference sequence). The CDR3 loop is CATSTRDQPQHF. CDR3 sequence (DNA): TGTGCCACCAGCACGAGGGATCAGCCCCAGCATTTT. Full variable domain (rest looked up from reference TRBV15 and TRBJ1-5): DAMVIQNPRYQVTQFGKPVTLSCSQTLNHNVMYWYQQKSSQAPKLLFHYYDKDFNNEADTPDNFQSRRPNTSFCFLDIRSPGLGDTAMYLCATSTRDQPQHFGDGTRLSIL.

This clonotype was seen many times. This chain connects TRBV11-2 to TRBJ2-1; 8 bases agree with TRBD1. The CDR3 covers 17 residues. CDR1 is SGHAT, CDR2 FQNNGV, per germline. The trim removed 6 bases at V and 5 bases at J, leaving 15 bases unmatched. CDR3 loop: CASRSYKTWDRNNEQFF. For the CDR3, the DNA is TGTGCCAGCAGATCTTATAAAACATGGGACAGGAACAATGAGCAGTTCTTC. The variable domain in full, completed from reference TRBV11-2 and TRBJ2-1, reads EAGVAQSPRYKIIEKRQSVAFWCNPISGHATLYWYQQILGQGPKLLIQFQNNGVVDDSQLPKDRFSAERLKGVDSTLKIQPAKLEDSAVYLCASRSYKTWDRNNEQFFGPGTRLTVL.

This clonotype was seen many times. The chain combines TRBV28 with TRBJ1-5; 10 bases are shared with TRBD1. There are 15 residues in the CDR3. In germline, CDR1 is MDHEN, CDR2 SYDVKM. The ends lost 1 base at V and 6 bases at J; junction bases unmatched: 3. The CDR3 sequence is CASSLYGQGGQPQHF. The CDR3 bases are TGTGCCAGCAGTTTATATGGACAGGGGGGTCAGCCCCAGCATTTT.

Written as DNA, the CDR3 is TGCAGTGCTATCCGTACCGATCGACTAGCGGTACAAGAGACCCAGTACTTC. It yields the protein CSAIRTDRLAVQETQYF. The genes are TRBV20-1 and TRBJ2-5; the match to TRBD2 covers 9 bases. CDR3 length equals 17 residues. J lost 2 bases, V lost 4 bases, and 14 bases had no gene match. Germline V gene lookup returns CDR1 DFQATT and CDR2 SNEGSKA (reference sequence).

The chain couples TRBV14 to TRBJ2-7; D tentatively fits TRBD1 or TRBD2 (5 bases each). The germline gives CDR1 SGHDN, CDR2 FVKESK. The V end lost 3 bases, the J end lost 0 bases, and 12 bases lay between the germline ends. The CDR3 has 15 residues. CDR3 DNA: TGTGCCAGCAGCCAGTTTGGGGGATTCTCCTACGAGCAGTACTTC. It specifies CASSQFGGFSYEQYF.

Ten or more counts support this clonotype. The chain carries TRBV12-3 or TRBV12-4 and TRBJ2-1, with 16 bases matching TRBD2. This CDR3 is built from 17 residues. The junction had 1 base not matched to a gene; V was cut back by 1 base and J by 4 bases. The CDR3 loop reads CASSLGGLAGGYNEQFF. CDR3 nucleotides: TGTGCCAGCAGTTTAGGGGGACTAGCGGGAGGGTACAATGAGCAGTTCTTC.

This clonotype was seen many times. The V gene is TRBV20-1, the J gene TRBJ2-7; D is perhaps TRBD1 or TRBD2 (7 bases each). The CDR3 sequence is 11 residues long. V was pared by 6 bases and J by 6 bases, with 12 bases between. The germline gives CDR1 DFQATT, CDR2 SNEGSKA (reference sequence). Here the CDR3 DNA reads TGCAGTGCCCAGGGGGGGGGCGAGCAGTACTTC. Translated, it gives CSAQGGGEQYF.

This clonotype was picked up many times. This chain links TRBV12-5 with TRBJ1-1; D gene unclear. The germline V gene encodes CDR1 LGHNT and CDR2 FRNRAP. This CDR3 has 12 residues. The germline V and J ends were trimmed by 7 bases and 2 bases, with 8 bases remaining between them. CDR3 coding DNA: TGTGCTAGTGTACCGGATAACACTGAAGCTTTCTTT. Its protein is CASVPDNTEAFF.

The table lists this clonotype with many counts. The chain recombines TRBV12-3 or TRBV12-4 with TRBJ2-7, with 7 bases that match TRBD2. This CDR3 has 14 residues. V dropped 8 bases and J dropped 4; count of bases not matched to a gene: 11. The CDR3, as DNA: TGTGCCAGCGCCCATGGGGCTAGCGGTTACGAGCAGTACTTC. This translates into CASAHGASGYEQYF.

Many counts were recorded for this clonotype. The J gene is TRBJ1-5, the V gene TRBV15; the D gene is possibly TRBD1 (5 bases). The germline V gene has CDR1 LNHNV and CDR2 YYDKDF (reference sequence). Trimming cost V 3 bases and J 7 bases, with 22 bases left between them. The CDR3 has 17 residues. Here the CDR3 reads CATSRGLGRPSLQPQHF. In DNA, the CDR3 is TGTGCCACCAGCAGGGGACTAGGACGGCCTAGTTTGCAGCCCCAGCATTTT. Looking up the rest from reference TRBV15 and TRBJ1-5 gives the full variable domain: DAMVIQNPRYQVTQFGKPVTLSCSQTLNHNVMYWYQQKSSQAPKLLFHYYDKDFNNEADTPDNFQSRRPNTSFCFLDIRSPGLGDTAMYLCATSRGLGRPSLQPQHFGDGTRLSIL.

In its sample, this clonotype was seen many times. This sequence joins TRBV5-1 and TRBJ2-1, with D perhaps TRBD1 (6 bases). Trimming stripped 0 bases from V and 9 bases from J, with 10 bases between. This CDR3 spans 13 amino acids. Germline loops: CDR1 SGHRS, CDR2 YFSETQ. The CDR3 region has the DNA TGCGCCAGCAGCTTGGCGGGGACATTTGAGCAGTTCTTC. This sequence encodes CASSLAGTFEQFF.

This clonotype was detected many times. The chain links TRBV7-8 to TRBJ2-7; possibly TRBD2 for D (5 bases). Germline-derived CDR1 and CDR2 are SGHVS and FQNEAQ. This CDR3 has 16 residues. The V and J ends lost 5 bases and 0 bases respectively, with 17 bases between them. CDR3 DNA sequence: TGTGCCAGCAGCGCGTCCGTCACGGGGAGCTCCTACGAGCAGTACTTC. Encoded protein: CASSASVTGSSYEQYF. The full variable domain, its missing parts supplied by reference TRBV7-8 and TRBJ2-7, is GAGVSQSPRYKVAKRGQDVALRCDPISGHVSLFWYQQALGQGPEFLTYFQNEAQLDKSGLPSDRFFAERPEGSVSTLKIQRTQQEDSAVYLCASSASVTGSSYEQYFGPGTRLTVT.

About this clonotype: Its ends do not fully match the called genes, so a read error is possible. The genes are TRBV20-1 and TRBJ2-1; D is possibly TRBD2 (7 bases). Germline CDR1 reads DFQATT; CDR2 reads SNEGSKA (reference sequence). The CDR3 extends over 16 amino acids. CDR3 coding DNA: TGCAGTGCTAGAGATTGGTCGGGGGGCCGTTACAATGAGCAGCTCTTC. It specifies CSARDWSGGRYNEQLF.

This clonotype showed up just a few times. J is TRBJ2-3 and V is TRBV20-1, with 14 bases that match TRBD2. Looked up from germline, CDR1 is DFQATT and CDR2 is SNEGSKA (reference sequence). The length of the CDR3 is 17 residues. Losses at the gene ends were 0 bases for V and 6 bases for J; bases not matched to a gene: 8. The CDR3 nucleotides read TGCAGTGCTAGAGATAAGGGACTAGCGGGAGTTTCTGATACGCAGTATTTT. It codes for CSARDKGLAGVSDTQYF.

This clonotype was picked up many times. The chain links TRBV28 to TRBJ2-1; 10 nucleotides line up with TRBD1. CDR1 is MDHEN and CDR2 is SYDVKM in the germline V gene. The V gene end was trimmed by 9 bases and the J gene end by 9 bases; junction bases not matched to a gene: 8. The CDR3 runs 13 residues. The CDR3 is CASSPGQGTEQFF. CDR3 nucleotides: TGTGCCAGTAGTCCGGGACAGGGGACTGAGCAGTTCTTC.

This clonotype was observed at least ten times. The germline gene is not matched at one end of the junction; a read error may be the cause. The chain combines TRBV27 with TRBJ2-1, with TRBD2 matching 9 bases. CDR1 is MNHEY and CDR2 is SMNVEV in the germline V gene (reference sequence). The CDR3 contains 12 residues. CDR3 nucleotides: TGTGCCAGCAGTTTATTAGCGGGGGACTTACTCTTC. This encodes CASSLLAGDLLF.

This clonotype was detected many times. This chain links TRBV29-1 with TRBJ2-1; D perhaps matches TRBD2 (5 bases). The CDR3 length is 13 residues. Looked up from germline, CDR1 is SQVTM and CDR2 is ANQGSEA. The V gene lost 2 bases and the J gene lost 8 bases, with 13 bases spanning the gap. Here the CDR3 reads CSVEKETIDEQFF. The CDR3 DNA is TGCAGCGTTGAAAAGGAGACTATCGATGAGCAGTTCTTC.

This clonotype was seen a few times. The chain uses TRBV29-1 and TRBJ1-1; the D gene is possibly TRBD1 (6 bases). The CDR3 sequence is 15 residues long. V lost 0 bases and J 1 base, leaving 12 bases between the germline ends. Germline V CDR1 and CDR2: SQVTM, ANQGSEA. The CDR3: CSVEDPTGWNTEAFF. DNA of the CDR3: TGCAGCGTTGAAGACCCTACAGGGTGGAACACTGAAGCTTTCTTT.

Judged by abundance, this clonotype is medium-sized. The genes are TRBV7-8 and TRBJ2-7; TRBD2 might be the D (6 bases). Trimming pared 5 bases from V and 7 bases from J, leaving 12 bases between. The CDR3 covers 12 residues. Germline V gene lookup returns CDR1 SGHVS and CDR2 FQNEAQ. CDR3 loop: CASSPGLLEQYF. CDR3 sequence (DNA): TGTGCCAGCAGCCCGGGACTCCTGGAGCAGTACTTC.